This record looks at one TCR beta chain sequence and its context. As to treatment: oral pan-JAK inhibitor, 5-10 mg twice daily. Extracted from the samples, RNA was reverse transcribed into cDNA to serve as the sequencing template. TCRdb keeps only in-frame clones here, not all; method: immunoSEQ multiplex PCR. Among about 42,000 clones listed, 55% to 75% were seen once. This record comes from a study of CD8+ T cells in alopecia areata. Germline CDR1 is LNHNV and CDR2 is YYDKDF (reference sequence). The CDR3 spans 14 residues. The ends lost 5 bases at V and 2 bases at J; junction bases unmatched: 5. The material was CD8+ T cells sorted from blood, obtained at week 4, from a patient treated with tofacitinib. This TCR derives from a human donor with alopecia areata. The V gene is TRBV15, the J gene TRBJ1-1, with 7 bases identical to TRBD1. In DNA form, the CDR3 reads TGTGCCACCAGCCCCGGGACAGCTAACACTGAAGCTTTCTTT. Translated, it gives CATSPGTANTEAFF.